This T cell receptor (beta chain) was profiled in a study of cytomegalovirus exposure and HLA in healthy donors. Points from the study as a whole: Under in vitro conditions, a few CMV-associated chains were confirmed as specific for CMV antigens. The study found most TCR sequences rare, yet found some public TCRs in many donors.

Researchers ran the PCR with 60 Vbeta and 13 Jbeta primers. Data came from immunoSEQ multiplex PCR; TCRdb stores just in-frame clones and leaves some out. The repertoire includes around 190,000 clones, around 86% of them detected once, and 1.5% to 2% sits in the top ten. This clone was detected only a few times. Its specificity is not known. CDR3 length: 13 amino acids. Germline-derived CDR1 and CDR2 are MNHEY and SVGAGI. V trimming: 6 bases; J trimming: 7 bases; junction bases outside the gene matches: 8. The chain is built from TRBV6-5 and TRBJ1-1; 7 bases are shared with TRBD1. The sequenced sample consisted of PBMCs. The source is a woman aged 18-35 years in good health and CMV-seronegative. CDR3 bases: TGTGCCAGCAGGTCGACAGGGAAGAGTGAAGCTTTCTTT. Amino acids: CASRSTGKSEAFF.